Presented here are 14 T cell receptor beta chains from one specimen sequenced in a study of Graves' ophthalmopathy and Graves' hyperthyroidism. RNA transcripts yielded amplified TCR beta CDR3 regions. An opening RT-PCR round employed HTBI primers and preceded a second-round multiplex PCR. TCRdb re-derived calls from the multiplex PCR reads in MiXCR, one entry per CDR3 protein. The data hold under 350,000 distinct CDR3 sequences, with roughly a sixth observed a single time. Sequences were obtained from peripheral blood. The receptors shown here come from an adult man with Graves' ophthalmopathy.

This clonotype was observed at least ten times. The chain combines TRBV19 with TRBJ1-3, with no clear D. The CDR3 length is 13 residues. Germline V gives CDR1 LNHDA, CDR2 SQIVND (reference sequence). The V and J ends lost 3 bases and 8 bases respectively, with 11 bases between them. The CDR3 loop reads CASSMQGMDTIYF. In DNA form, the CDR3 reads TGTGCCAGTAGTATGCAAGGGATGGACACCATATATTTT.

This clonotype has ten or more counts. As DNA, the CDR3 is TGTGCCAGCAGTTCCCCGGGACAGGGGGCAGATGGCTACACCTTC. It is translated as CASSSPGQGADGYTF. V gene TRBV6-5 combines with J gene TRBJ1-2; 12 bases match TRBD1. The V gene end was trimmed by 4 bases and the J gene end by 6 bases; junction bases not matched to a gene: 6. Germline lookup yields CDR1 MNHEY and CDR2 SVGAGI. This CDR3 is 15 amino acids long.

This clonotype showed up many times. The rearrangement links TRBV30 to TRBJ1-1; D may be TRBD1 (5 bases). V was shortened by 3 bases and J by 4 bases, with 12 bases between the two germline ends. Germline values: CDR1 GTSNPN, CDR2 SVGIG (reference sequence). This CDR3 is 13 amino acids long. This chain's CDR3 is CAWSRDGSTEAFF. Here the CDR3 DNA reads TGTGCCTGGAGCAGGGATGGGAGCACTGAAGCTTTCTTT.

This clonotype was detected ten times or more. The J gene is TRBJ2-5, the V gene TRBV6-2 or TRBV6-3; 10 nucleotides match TRBD1. From germline, CDR1 is MNHEY and CDR2 SVGEGT. Losses at the gene ends were 5 bases for V and 4 bases for J; bases not matched to a gene: 7. The CDR3 has 15 amino acids. CDR3 sequence (DNA): TGTGCCAGCAGTCCTGGGACAGGGGTCGGAGAGACCCAGTACTTC. It specifies CASSPGTGVGETQYF.

This clonotype occurred many times. V usage is TRBV3-1 and J usage is TRBJ1-1, with D possibly TRBD1 on 5 matching bases. Germline V gene lookup returns CDR1 LGHDT and CDR2 YNNKEL (reference sequence). The CDR3 spans 14 residues. Trimming removed 3 bases from V and 1 base from J, with 9 bases in between. DNA for the CDR3: TGTGCCAGCAGCCAGCGGACACAGAACACTGAAGCTTTCTTT. It codes for CASSQRTQNTEAFF. The whole variable domain, remainder taken from reference TRBV3-1 and TRBJ1-1, is DTAVSQTPKYLVTQMGNDKSIKCEQNLGHDTMYWYKQDSKKFLKIMFSYNNKELIINETVPNRFSPKSPDKAHLNLHINSLELGDSAVYFCASSQRTQNTEAFFGQGTRLTVV.

This clonotype was seen many times. CDR3 amino acids: CAWSVAGTGANVLTF. The DNA for the CDR3 is TGTGCCTGGAGTGTAGCGGGTACCGGGGCCAACGTCCTGACTTTC. The genes are TRBV30 and TRBJ2-6; D possibly corresponds to TRBD2 (6 bases). Trimming pared 0 bases from V and 4 bases from J, leaving 10 bases between. CDR3 length: 15 residues. CDR1 is GTSNPN, CDR2 SVGIG, per germline (reference sequence).

This clonotype was seen a handful of times. Likely a read error: the CDR3 ends without its conserved phenylalanine or tryptophan. V gene TRBV2 combines with J gene TRBJ1-1, with D possibly being TRBD1 (5 bases). The CDR3 is 17 amino acids. Per the germline V gene, CDR1 is SNHLY and CDR2 is FYNNEI. The V and J ends lost 7 bases and 2 bases respectively, with 23 bases between them. CDR3 loop: CASKGIEADSFNTEAFL. The CDR3 DNA reads TGTGCCAGCAAGGGGATAGAAGCGGATTCGTTTAACACTGAAGCTTTCCTT.

The V gene is TRBV11-2, the J gene TRBJ1-2; D call uncertain. V was trimmed by 2 bases and J by 6 bases, leaving 19 bases between them. This CDR3 region has 16 residues. The germline gives CDR1 SGHAT, CDR2 FQNNGV. CDR3 sequence (DNA): TGTGCCAGCAGCTTAAAGATCGGATTCCAAGTAAATGGCTACACCTTC. It encodes CASSLKIGFQVNGYTF.

The gene calls are TRBV10-2 and TRBJ1-1; D may be TRBD1 (5 bases). There are 13 residues in the CDR3. V shed 8 bases and J shed 4 bases, with 14 bases lying between them. Germline CDR1 is WSHSY and CDR2 is SAAADI. CDR3 sequence reads: CASGGTPATEAFF. In DNA form, the CDR3 reads TGCGCCAGCGGGGGTACACCTGCCACTGAAGCTTTCTTT.

This clonotype occurred many times. The V gene is TRBV6-2 or TRBV6-3, the J gene TRBJ1-1; 7 nucleotides agree with TRBD1. The CDR3 spans 15 residues. With V trimmed by 0 bases and J by 3 bases, 4 bases remained unmatched. Germline-derived CDR1 and CDR2 are MNHEY and SVGEGT. Here the CDR3 reads CASSYSGQGDTEAFF. In nucleotides, the CDR3 is TGTGCCAGCAGTTACTCTGGCCAGGGGGACACTGAAGCTTTCTTT.

Many counts were recorded for this clonotype. The rearrangement links TRBV12-3 or TRBV12-4 to TRBJ2-7; 11 nucleotides align to TRBD2. This CDR3 comprises 14 residues. With V trimmed by 2 bases and J by 9 bases, 6 bases remained unmatched. DNA for the CDR3: TGTGCCAGCAGTTTAACTAGCGGGGGTACTTGGCAGTACTTC. This encodes CASSLTSGGTWQYF.

This clonotype was observed at least ten times. V gene TRBV27 combines with J gene TRBJ2-2; D uncertain. V shed 5 bases and J shed 4 bases, with 14 bases lying between them. The CDR3 is 15 residues long. Germline V gene sequence: CDR1 MNHEY, CDR2 SMNVEV (reference sequence). In DNA form, the CDR3 reads TGTGCCAGCAGTCCCAGCCCCCGAGGCACCGGGGAGCTGTTTTTT. Residues: CASSPSPRGTGELFF.

This clonotype was seen many times. As DNA, the CDR3 is TGTGCCAGCAGTTACTCGAGGGGCTTGGAGACCCAGTACTTC. This sequence encodes CASSYSRGLETQYF. The chain carries TRBV6-5 and TRBJ2-5, with D tentatively TRBD1 or TRBD2 (5 bases each). This CDR3 contains 14 residues. Trimming removed 0 bases from V and 5 bases from J, with 10 bases in between. Germline CDR1 is MNHEY and CDR2 is SVGAGI.

This clonotype was seen more than once but under ten times. The chain uses TRBV24-1 and TRBJ1-2, with D hard to call. Trimming shortened V by 2 bases and J by 0 bases, and 6 bases separated the two germline ends. This CDR3 is built from 14 residues. Looked up from germline, CDR1 is KGHDR and CDR2 is SFDVKD. DNA of the CDR3: TGTGCCACCAGTGATTGGGGAGCTAACTATGGCTACACCTTC. It specifies CATSDWGANYGYTF.